This T cell receptor beta chain was recovered during a study of control samples from healthy donors and cancer patients. Assay: immunoSEQ multiplex PCR; the TCRdb copy retains only in-frame clones and omits some. Among 350,000 to 450,000 clones listed, about 93% were seen once. The CDR3 runs 11 residues. The V end lost 8 bases, the J end lost 5 bases, and 12 bases lay between the germline ends. Germline values: CDR1 DFQATT, CDR2 SNEGSKA (reference sequence). The sequenced material came from PBMCs. The chain has TRBV20-1 and TRBJ2-5; a possible D gene is TRBD1 (5 bases). This clonotype was obtained from a man aged 35-49 years with head and neck cancer. As DNA, the CDR3 is TGCAGTTCTGGGCAGGGTGAGACCCAGTACTTC. It encodes CSSGQGETQYF.